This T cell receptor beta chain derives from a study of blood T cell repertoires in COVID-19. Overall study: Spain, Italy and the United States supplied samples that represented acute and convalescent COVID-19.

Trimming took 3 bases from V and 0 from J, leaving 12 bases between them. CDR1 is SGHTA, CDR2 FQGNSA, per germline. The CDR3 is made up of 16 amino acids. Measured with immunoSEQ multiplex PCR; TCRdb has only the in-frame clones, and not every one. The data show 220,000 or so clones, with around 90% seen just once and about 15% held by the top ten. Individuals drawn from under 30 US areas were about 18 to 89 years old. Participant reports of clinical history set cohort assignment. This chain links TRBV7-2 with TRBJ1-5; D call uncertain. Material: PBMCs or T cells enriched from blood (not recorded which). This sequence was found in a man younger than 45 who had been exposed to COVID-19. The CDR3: CASSLRGSFSNQPQHF. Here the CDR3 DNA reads TGTGCCAGCAGCTTGCGAGGGAGTTTTAGCAATCAGCCCCAGCATTTT. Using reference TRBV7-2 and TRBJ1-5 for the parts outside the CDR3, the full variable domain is GAGVSQSPSNKVTEKGKDVELRCDPISGHTALYWYRQSLGQGLEFLIYFQGNSAPDKSGLPSDRFSAERTGGSVSTLTIQRTQQEDSAVYLCASSLRGSFSNQPQHFGDGTRLSIL.